Listed below are T cell receptor beta chains from one sample, sequenced in a study of T cell responses to AZD1222 COVID-19 vaccine. Repertoires were generated with immunoSEQ multiplex PCR, while TCRdb's copy carries only in-frame clones and drops some. This table holds roughly 69,000 clones, 80% found once. The sample was peripheral blood, taken 28 days after the second AZD1222 dose. These receptors originate from an adult who received the AZD1222 COVID-19 vaccine. Both conserved end residues are part of each CDR3. The D gene is left open where the match is weak. Size is omitted from some rows. Given values are once, few, many or a class for expanded clones.

j_call d_call clone_size v_call cdr3_aa cdr3_nt
TRBJ1-5 NA few TRBV30 CAWSGRLSNQPQHF TGTGCCTGGAGTGGGCGGCTGAGCAATCAGCCCCAGCATTTT
TRBJ2-1 NA NA TRBV7-9 CASSAPGIQYNEQFF TGTGCCAGCAGCGCCCCGGGAATACAATACAATGAGCAGTTCTTC
TRBJ2-7 TRBD1 NA TRBV13 CASSPRDRGYEQYF TGTGCCAGCAGCCCCCGAGACAGGGGCTACGAGCAGTACTTC
TRBJ2-3 NA NA TRBV4-1 CASSQAASTDTQYF TGCGCCAGCAGCCAAGCGGCTAGCACAGATACGCAGTATTTT
TRBJ1-1 NA NA TRBV9 CASSDRIQGPNTEAFF TGTGCCAGCAGCGACCGAATACAGGGACCGAACACTGAAGCTTTCTTT
TRBJ2-2 TRBD2 few TRBV4-2 CASSQDDGLSGGVTGELFF TGTGCCAGCAGCCAAGATGACGGGCTTAGCGGGGGGGTTACCGGGGAGCTGTTTTTT
TRBJ2-7 NA NA TRBV4-1 CASSSAGSYEQYF TGCGCCAGCAGCTCGGCCGGGTCCTACGAGCAGTACTTC
TRBJ1-4 NA NA TRBV28 CASTTREGGDEKLFF TGTGCCAGCACTACTCGGGAGGGGGGGGATGAAAAACTGTTTTTT
TRBJ1-1 NA NA TRBV4-1 CASSPRDLGLVGTEAFF TGCGCCAGCAGCCCCCGGGACCTCGGACTAGTCGGCACTGAAGCTTTCTTT
TRBJ2-7 TRBD1 once TRBV30 CAWGTGTGFDEQYF TGTGCCTGGGGAACCGGGACAGGGTTTGACGAGCAGTACTTC
TRBJ2-1 NA NA TRBV5-8 CASSLAGRLGNEQFF TGTGCCAGCAGCTTGGCCGGGAGACTTGGGAATGAGCAGTTCTTC
TRBJ1-1 NA NA TRBV2 CPTQNTEAFF TGTCCCACCCAGAACACTGAAGCTTTCTTT
TRBJ2-1 TRBD2 few TRBV4-1 CASSPAFYRLAGDNEQFF TGCGCCAGCAGCCCAGCTTTCTACCGACTAGCGGGGGACAATGAGCAGTTCTTC
TRBJ1-3 NA NA TRBV10-3 CAISFQGSSGNTIYF TGTGCCATCAGTTTTCAGGGGAGCTCTGGAAACACCATATATTTT
TRBJ2-1 TRBD2 NA TRBV19 CASSIYLAGGYEQFF TGTGCCAGTAGTATTTATCTAGCGGGGGGGTATGAGCAGTTCTTC
TRBJ1-1 NA NA TRBV6-4 CASSRELNTEAFF TGTGCCAGCAGCCGAGAATTGAACACTGAAGCTTTCTTT
TRBJ2-3 NA NA TRBV30 CAWSVGGRDTQYF TGTGCCTGGAGTGTAGGTGGAAGGGATACGCAGTATTTT
TRBJ2-3 TRBD2 NA TRBV5-1 CASRSGTSGPISTDTQYF TGCGCCAGCAGGTCCGGGACTAGCGGGCCGATTAGCACAGATACGCAGTATTTT
TRBJ2-2 NA NA TRBV28 CASLEGAGTGELFF TGTGCCAGCCTGGAGGGGGCCGGGACCGGGGAGCTGTTTTTT
TRBJ1-5 NA once TRBV6-2/TRBV6-3 CASSPTLIRRGNQPQHF TGTGCCAGCAGTCCCACCCTTATCCGACGAGGCAATCAGCCCCAGCATTTT
TRBJ1-5 NA NA TRBV28 CASSPVGQGSQPQHF TGTGCCAGCAGCCCCGTGGGGCAGGGGAGCCAGCCCCAGCATTTT
TRBJ2-2 NA many TRBV19 CASRGYAGNTGELFF TGTGCCAGTAGGGGGTATGCAGGGAACACCGGGGAGCTGTTTTTT
TRBJ1-1 NA NA TRBV19 CASSMGTEAFF TGTGCCAGTAGTATGGGGACAGAAGCTTTCTTT
TRBJ1-1 TRBD1 NA TRBV7-9 CASSRGTGNTEAFF TGTGCCAGCAGTCGAGGGACAGGGAACACTGAAGCTTTCTTT
TRBJ1-4 NA NA TRBV12-3/TRBV12-4 CASSQGYEKLFF TGTGCCAGCAGCCAGGGGTATGAAAAACTGTTTTTT
TRBJ1-3 NA NA TRBV30 CAWSVEGNTIYF TGTGCCTGGAGTGTCGAGGGAAACACCATATATTTT
TRBJ1-1 NA NA TRBV14 CASSPSGSVAFF TGTGCCAGCAGCCCCTCAGGGTCGGTAGCTTTCTTT
TRBJ2-7 TRBD1 NA TRBV3-1/TRBV3-2 CASSPQTGVSYEQYF TGTGCCAGCAGCCCACAGACAGGGGTCTCCTACGAGCAGTACTTC
TRBJ1-1 NA NA TRBV2 CASLARGMVNTEAFF TGTGCCAGCCTAGCCAGGGGCATGGTGAACACTGAAGCTTTCTTT
TRBJ1-2 NA NA TRBV24-1 CATSDSGAEFANYGYTF TGTGCCACCAGTGATTCCGGGGCAGAATTCGCTAACTATGGCTACACCTTC
TRBJ2-1 TRBD2 few TRBV6-5 CASSILAGEYNEQFF TGTGCCAGCAGTATACTAGCGGGGGAATACAATGAGCAGTTCTTC
TRBJ1-2 NA NA TRBV5-4 CASSLADSPSNYGYTF TGTGCCAGCAGCTTGGCGGACAGTCCGTCTAACTATGGCTACACCTTC
TRBJ1-6 NA few TRBV4-2 CASSQGGQFNSPLHF TGTGCCAGCAGCCAAGGAGGGCAGTTCAATTCACCCCTCCACTTT
TRBJ2-3 TRBD2 NA TRBV5-4 CASNGGGTDTQYF TGTGCCAGCAACGGGGGGGGCACAGATACGCAGTATTTT
TRBJ1-5 NA NA TRBV7-9 CASSQGTSSNQPQHF TGTGCCAGCAGCCAAGGGACATCCAGCAATCAGCCCCAGCATTTT
TRBJ1-3 NA NA TRBV5-1 CASGDPSSGNTIYF TGCGCCAGCGGAGATCCATCCTCTGGAAACACCATATATTTT
TRBJ1-5 NA NA TRBV2 CASRTSGYRNQPQHF TGTGCCAGCAGAACCTCGGGGTATCGCAATCAGCCCCAGCATTTT
TRBJ1-2 NA NA TRBV6-5 CASNRGEYLF TGTGCCAGCAACCGCGGGGAGTACCTCTTC